These T cell receptor beta chains were read from a single sample in a study of OX40 agonist ivuxolimab in advanced cancers. TCRdb's copy holds only in-frame clones and misses some; the assay was immunoSEQ multiplex PCR. The sample lists tens of thousands of clones; over 75% were seen once. Here the sequenced sample was CD4+ or CD8+ T cells sorted from blood, taken in a trial of the OX40 agonist ivuxolimab. Receptors were obtained from an adult with an advanced solid tumor such as melanoma, head and neck, liver or kidney cancer. CDR3s leave out the opening cysteine and the closing phenylalanine or tryptophan. Each record gives: clone size, J gene, V gene, CDR3 protein. Only part of the rows carry a size: once, few, many, or a class if the clone is expanded.

size: .
J: TRBJ2-1
V: TRBV4-3
CDR3: ASSQVLKGDEQF

size: .
J: TRBJ2-7
V: TRBV5-4
CDR3: ASNNDRGEQY

size: .
J: TRBJ2-5
V: TRBV7-2
CDR3: ASSLAWASETQY

size: .
J: TRBJ1-2
V: TRBV7-9
CDR3: ASSRAEGSNYGYT

size: once
J: TRBJ1-2
V: TRBV19
CDR3: ASSITGNYGYT

size: once
J: TRBJ1-3
V: TRBV5-1
CDR3: ASSLTGGNTIY

size: few
J: TRBJ2-3
V: TRBV9
CDR3: ASSVGGGDTQY

size: few
J: TRBJ2-5
V: TRBV19
CDR3: ASTGGKWETQY

size: .
J: TRBJ2-7
V: TRBV9
CDR3: ASSTRDPSYEQY

size: .
J: TRBJ2-3
V: TRBV27
CDR3: ASRKGTQY

size: .
J: TRBJ1-2
V: TRBV7-2
CDR3: ASSSRLRPDGYT

size: .
J: TRBJ1-3
V: TRBV29-1
CDR3: SVDSGNTIY

size: .
J: TRBJ1-6
V: TRBV20-1
CDR3: SASRDSPLH

size: few
J: TRBJ1-2
V: TRBV19
CDR3: ASSRDGQAPLGGYT

size: .
J: TRBJ2-3
V: TRBV7-9
CDR3: ASSLTSGTDTQY

size: .
J: TRBJ1-3
V: TRBV29-1
CDR3: SVEGGTLSGNTIY

size: .
J: TRBJ1-5
V: TRBV30
CDR3: AWDQGSNQPQH

size: .
J: TRBJ2-7
V: TRBV4-2
CDR3: ASSQVVVALSEQY

size: .
J: TRBJ1-2
V: TRBV11-2
CDR3: ASSSDSYGYT

size: medium-sized
J: TRBJ1-3
V: TRBV6-6
CDR3: ASTQTAGFSGNTIY

size: .
J: TRBJ2-7
V: TRBV15
CDR3: ATSREEEFHEQY

size: .
J: TRBJ2-7
V: TRBV7-2
CDR3: ASSSGTGGREQY

size: .
J: TRBJ1-3
V: TRBV30
CDR3: AWAGYSGNTIY

size: .
J: TRBJ2-3
V: TRBV11-3
CDR3: ASSLLGTGFTDTQY

size: .
J: TRBJ1-6
V: TRBV30
CDR3: AWTGDNSPLH

size: once
J: TRBJ1-5
V: TRBV10-3
CDR3: AISDPGTVSNQPQH